This TCR beta chain is drawn from a study of blood T cells in healthy people across ages. Findings and caveats of the study: Compared with aged donors, long-lived donors showed fewer expanded clones, suggesting selection.

The germline V gene encodes CDR1 GTSNPN and CDR2 SVGIG (reference sequence). Trimming took off 4 bases at V and 7 bases at J, with 13 bases between the two ends. The CDR3 length is 12 residues. A remark on this clonotype: As yet, its antigen is unknown.

With a J-beta primer mix and a sample-barcoded 5' primer, a second PCR ran 7 to 11 cycles. TCRdb called the 5' RACE reads again in MiXCR, with one record for every CDR3 protein. The table includes over 1,300,000 distinct CDR3 sequences, around 59% detected once. The sample consisted of blood. The V and J genes are TRBV30 and TRBJ1-2, with D perhaps TRBD1 (6 bases). The receptor comes from a man aged 18 to 29 in good health. This CDR3 reads CAWNVGGPGYTF. The CDR3 DNA is TGTGCCTGGAACGTAGGGGGACCTGGCTACACCTTC.